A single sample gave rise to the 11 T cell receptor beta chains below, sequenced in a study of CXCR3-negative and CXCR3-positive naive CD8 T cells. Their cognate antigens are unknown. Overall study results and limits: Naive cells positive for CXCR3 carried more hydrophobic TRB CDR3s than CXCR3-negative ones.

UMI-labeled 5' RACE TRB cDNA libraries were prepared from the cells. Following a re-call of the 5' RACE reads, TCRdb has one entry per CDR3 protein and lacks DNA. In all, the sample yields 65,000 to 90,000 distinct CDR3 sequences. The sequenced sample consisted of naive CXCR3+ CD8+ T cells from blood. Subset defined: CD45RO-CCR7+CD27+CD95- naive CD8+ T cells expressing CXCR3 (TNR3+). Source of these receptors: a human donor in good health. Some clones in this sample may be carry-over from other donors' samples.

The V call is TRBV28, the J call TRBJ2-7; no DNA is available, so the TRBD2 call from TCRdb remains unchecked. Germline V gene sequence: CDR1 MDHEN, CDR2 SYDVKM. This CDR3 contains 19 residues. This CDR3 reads CASDIIQPLRLAGGREQYF.

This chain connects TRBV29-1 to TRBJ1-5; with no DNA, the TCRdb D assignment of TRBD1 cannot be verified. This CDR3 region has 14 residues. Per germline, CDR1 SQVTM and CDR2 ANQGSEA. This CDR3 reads CSVVDRGPNQPQHF.

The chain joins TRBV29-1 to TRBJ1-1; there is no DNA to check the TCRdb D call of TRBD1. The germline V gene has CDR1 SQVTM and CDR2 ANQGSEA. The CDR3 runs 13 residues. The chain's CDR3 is CSVVSGQEVEAFF.

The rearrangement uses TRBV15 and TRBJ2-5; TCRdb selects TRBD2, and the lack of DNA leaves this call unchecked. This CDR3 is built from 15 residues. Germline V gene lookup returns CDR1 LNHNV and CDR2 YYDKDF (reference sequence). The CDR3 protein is CATSRSGGPGETQYF.

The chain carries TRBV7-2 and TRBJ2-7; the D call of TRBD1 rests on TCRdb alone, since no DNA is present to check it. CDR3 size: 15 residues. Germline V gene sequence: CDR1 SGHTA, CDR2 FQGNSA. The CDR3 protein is CASSFAGQSSYEQYF.

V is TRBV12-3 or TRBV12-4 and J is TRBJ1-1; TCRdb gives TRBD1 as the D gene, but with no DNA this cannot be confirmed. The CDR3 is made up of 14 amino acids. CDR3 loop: CASSLEGVYTEAFF.

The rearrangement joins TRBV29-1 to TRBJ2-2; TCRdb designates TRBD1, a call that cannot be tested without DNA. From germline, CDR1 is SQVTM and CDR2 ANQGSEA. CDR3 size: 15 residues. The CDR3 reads CSVWDGLSGTGELFF.

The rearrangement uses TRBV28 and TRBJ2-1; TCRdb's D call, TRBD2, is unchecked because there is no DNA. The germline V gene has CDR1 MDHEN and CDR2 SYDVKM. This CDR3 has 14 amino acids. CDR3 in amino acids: CASQSRREDNEQFF.

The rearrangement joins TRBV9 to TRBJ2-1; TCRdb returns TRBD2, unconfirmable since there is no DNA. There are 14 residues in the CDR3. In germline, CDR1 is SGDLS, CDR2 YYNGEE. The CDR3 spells CASSREGLYNEQFF.

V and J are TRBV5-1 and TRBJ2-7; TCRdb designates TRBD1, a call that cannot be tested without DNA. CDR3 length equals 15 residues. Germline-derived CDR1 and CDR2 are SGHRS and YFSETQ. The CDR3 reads CASSLGTGIPYEQYF.

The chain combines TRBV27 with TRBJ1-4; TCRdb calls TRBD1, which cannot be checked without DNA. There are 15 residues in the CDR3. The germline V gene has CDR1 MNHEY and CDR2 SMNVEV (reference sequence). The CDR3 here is CASSLLGGRDEKLFF.